A selection of T cell receptor beta chains follows, all from one sample in a study of OX40 agonist ivuxolimab in advanced cancers. Sequencing used immunoSEQ multiplex PCR; TCRdb keeps in-frame clones, though not all of them. The table shows 55,000 to 85,000 clones, with about 91% occurring only once. The specimen comprised CD4+ or CD8+ T cells sorted from blood, sampled in a trial of the OX40 agonist ivuxolimab. The receptors were gathered from an adult with an advanced solid tumor such as melanoma, head and neck, liver or kidney cancer. Each CDR3 is given with its conserved first and last residue. Each record gives: J gene, V gene, D gene, clone size, CDR3 DNA, CDR3 protein. A D gene is named only where the DNA matches it firmly. Size is stated for part of the rows, as once, few or many counts, or as a class when the clone is expanded.

J gene: TRBJ1-1; V gene: TRBV7-2; D gene: -; clone size: -; CDR3 DNA: TGTGCCAGCAGCTTAGGTCTACTCCAAGCTTTCTTT; CDR3 protein: CASSLGLLQAFF
J gene: TRBJ1-2; V gene: TRBV7-3; D gene: -; clone size: -; CDR3 DNA: TGTGCCAGCAGCTTAAACAGCAACTATGGCTACACCTTC; CDR3 protein: CASSLNSNYGYTF
J gene: TRBJ2-2; V gene: TRBV7-9; D gene: -; clone size: -; CDR3 DNA: TGTGCCAGCACGGGAACCGGGACAACGAACACCGGGGAGCTGTTTTTT; CDR3 protein: CASTGTGTTNTGELFF
J gene: TRBJ2-3; V gene: TRBV28; D gene: -; clone size: once; CDR3 DNA: TGTGCCAGCTCTGCGAGCACAGATACGCAGTATTTT; CDR3 protein: CASSASTDTQYF
J gene: TRBJ2-1; V gene: TRBV29-1; D gene: -; clone size: -; CDR3 DNA: TGCAGCGTTGAAGCAAAGGAGTTCTCCTACAATGAGCAGTTCTTC; CDR3 protein: CSVEAKEFSYNEQFF
J gene: TRBJ1-1; V gene: TRBV2; D gene: -; clone size: -; CDR3 DNA: TGTGCCAGCAGTGAAGCATTGCCGGGAATGGTAGCTTTCTTT; CDR3 protein: CASSEALPGMVAFF
J gene: TRBJ2-3; V gene: TRBV30; D gene: -; clone size: -; CDR3 DNA: TGTGCCTGGAGTGAAGGAGTCGCAGATACGCAGTATTTT; CDR3 protein: CAWSEGVADTQYF
J gene: TRBJ1-5; V gene: TRBV6-5; D gene: TRBD1; clone size: -; CDR3 DNA: TGTGCCAGCAGCTCGGACAGGGCAAGCAATCAGCCCCAGCATTTT; CDR3 protein: CASSSDRASNQPQHF
J gene: TRBJ2-7; V gene: TRBV7-8; D gene: -; clone size: -; CDR3 DNA: TGTGCCAGCAGCACCGGACTCATCTCCTACGAGCAGTACTTC; CDR3 protein: CASSTGLISYEQYF
J gene: TRBJ1-3; V gene: TRBV6-5; D gene: -; clone size: -; CDR3 DNA: TGTGCCATCCGAGACGGAGTGAGAAACACCATATATTTT; CDR3 protein: CAIRDGVRNTIYF
J gene: TRBJ1-3; V gene: TRBV6-1; D gene: -; clone size: -; CDR3 DNA: TGTGCCAGCGGGGTGACCGGGAGCTCTGGAAACACCATATATTTT; CDR3 protein: CASGVTGSSGNTIYF
J gene: TRBJ1-3; V gene: TRBV6-5; D gene: TRBD1; clone size: -; CDR3 DNA: TGTGCCAGCAGTTACAGAGGACAGGGTCCTGGAAACACCATATATTTT; CDR3 protein: CASSYRGQGPGNTIYF
J gene: TRBJ2-6; V gene: TRBV7-2; D gene: TRBD1; clone size: once; CDR3 DNA: TGTGCCAGCAGCTTAATCCCCCCAGGGGGATCTGGGGCCAACGTCCTGACTTTC; CDR3 protein: CASSLIPPGGSGANVLTF
J gene: TRBJ2-1; V gene: TRBV5-4; D gene: TRBD2; clone size: -; CDR3 DNA: TGTGCCAGCAGCTTACCAGCGGGAGGATACAATGAGCAGTTCTTC; CDR3 protein: CASSLPAGGYNEQFF
J gene: TRBJ2-7; V gene: TRBV28; D gene: TRBD1; clone size: -; CDR3 DNA: TGTGCCAGCAGGATTCCCGGGACAGGGAACCACGAGCAGTACTTC; CDR3 protein: CASRIPGTGNHEQYF
J gene: TRBJ2-1; V gene: TRBV10-3; D gene: TRBD2; clone size: -; CDR3 DNA: TGTGCCATCAGATTAGCGGGAGATTGGAATGAGCAGTTCTTC; CDR3 protein: CAIRLAGDWNEQFF
J gene: TRBJ1-2; V gene: TRBV11-2; D gene: -; clone size: -; CDR3 DNA: TGTGCCAGCAGACGGGGCACCAGCTATGGCTACACCTTC; CDR3 protein: CASRRGTSYGYTF
J gene: TRBJ1-2; V gene: TRBV19; D gene: TRBD1; clone size: once; CDR3 DNA: TGTGCCAGTAAAGGGACAGAAGGCTACACCTTC; CDR3 protein: CASKGTEGYTF
J gene: TRBJ2-1; V gene: TRBV7-2; D gene: -; clone size: -; CDR3 DNA: TGTGCCAGCAGCTCTCAACACAGTTCCTACAATGAGCAGTTCTTC; CDR3 protein: CASSSQHSSYNEQFF
J gene: TRBJ2-1; V gene: TRBV28; D gene: -; clone size: -; CDR3 DNA: TGTGCCAGCAGTTTGGTGGGACGGTCCTACAATGAGCAGTTCTTC; CDR3 protein: CASSLVGRSYNEQFF
J gene: TRBJ1-1; V gene: TRBV5-1; D gene: -; clone size: -; CDR3 DNA: TGCGCCAGCAGCGCTACAGGGCTTTCGAACACTGAAGCTTTCTTT; CDR3 protein: CASSATGLSNTEAFF
J gene: TRBJ2-2; V gene: TRBV5-1; D gene: -; clone size: -; CDR3 DNA: TGCGCCAGCAGCTTGGTAGGCTCGGGGACCGGGGAGCTGTTTTTT; CDR3 protein: CASSLVGSGTGELFF
J gene: TRBJ2-1; V gene: TRBV2; D gene: TRBD2; clone size: -; CDR3 DNA: TGTGCCAGCAGTGGAAGCGGCCGGGGGGGGAGCTCCTACAATGAGCAGTTCTTC; CDR3 protein: CASSGSGRGGSSYNEQFF
J gene: TRBJ2-3; V gene: TRBV9; D gene: -; clone size: -; CDR3 DNA: TGTGCCAGCTCCTCCTCTGACCGGGAGCCAGATACGCAGTATTTT; CDR3 protein: CASSSSDREPDTQYF
J gene: TRBJ2-2; V gene: TRBV5-8; D gene: -; clone size: -; CDR3 DNA: TGTGCCAGCAGCTCCGAAATAACGGGAAGAGGGACCGGGGAGCTGTTTTTT; CDR3 protein: CASSSEITGRGTGELFF
J gene: TRBJ2-3; V gene: TRBV4-1; D gene: TRBD2; clone size: -; CDR3 DNA: TGCGCCAGCAGCCAAGTCCGGGCGGGAGTTGTAGATACGCAGTATTTT; CDR3 protein: CASSQVRAGVVDTQYF
J gene: TRBJ2-7; V gene: TRBV13; D gene: TRBD2; clone size: -; CDR3 DNA: TGTGCCAGCAGTCTTATCCGGGGACTAGCGACCTACGAGCAGTACTTC; CDR3 protein: CASSLIRGLATYEQYF
J gene: TRBJ2-7; V gene: TRBV6-1; D gene: -; clone size: -; CDR3 DNA: TGTGCCAGCAGTGCCCAGCCTTCTAGCTTCCTCTACGAGCAGTACTTC; CDR3 protein: CASSAQPSSFLYEQYF
J gene: TRBJ1-5; V gene: TRBV11-3; D gene: -; clone size: once; CDR3 DNA: TGTGCCAGACTTTTAGGTGGGGGGGCCCTCCAGCCCCAGCATTTT; CDR3 protein: CARLLGGGALQPQHF
J gene: TRBJ2-7; V gene: TRBV19; D gene: -; clone size: -; CDR3 DNA: TGTGCCAGTACCCTCCGGCATGGGACCTACGAGCAGTACTTC; CDR3 protein: CASTLRHGTYEQYF
J gene: TRBJ1-5; V gene: TRBV28; D gene: -; clone size: -; CDR3 DNA: TGTGCCAGCAGTTTATCTTTCAGGGGTTATCAGCCCCAGCATTTT; CDR3 protein: CASSLSFRGYQPQHF
J gene: TRBJ2-7; V gene: TRBV7-9; D gene: TRBD1; clone size: -; CDR3 DNA: TGTGCCAGCAGCCCCCCCGGGACAGGGGGTGGCGAGCAGTACTTC; CDR3 protein: CASSPPGTGGGEQYF
J gene: TRBJ1-5; V gene: TRBV6-7; D gene: -; clone size: -; CDR3 DNA: TGTGCCAGCACTGATCAGCCCCAGCATTTT; CDR3 protein: CASTDQPQHF
J gene: TRBJ1-5; V gene: TRBV28; D gene: -; clone size: -; CDR3 DNA: TGTGCCAGCAGGACTCAGGGGCGCAATCAGCCCCAGCATTTT; CDR3 protein: CASRTQGRNQPQHF
J gene: TRBJ2-7; V gene: TRBV28; D gene: -; clone size: -; CDR3 DNA: TGTGCCAGCAGTTTGTTATTAACCCTCCCGGGCAGGACCTACGAGCAGTACTTC; CDR3 protein: CASSLLLTLPGRTYEQYF
J gene: TRBJ2-7; V gene: TRBV9; D gene: -; clone size: few; CDR3 DNA: TGTGCCAGCAGCAACGATTTAAGAAACTCCTACGAGCAGTACTTC; CDR3 protein: CASSNDLRNSYEQYF
J gene: TRBJ1-4; V gene: TRBV7-2; D gene: TRBD1; clone size: -; CDR3 DNA: TGTGCCAGCAGCTTAGCGGGACAGGGATTTTCTACTAATGAAAAACTGTTTTTT; CDR3 protein: CASSLAGQGFSTNEKLFF
J gene: TRBJ1-1; V gene: TRBV6-1; D gene: -; clone size: once; CDR3 DNA: TGTGCCAGCCAACCTTGGGGTGTGAACACTGAAGCTTTCTTT; CDR3 protein: CASQPWGVNTEAFF
J gene: TRBJ2-2; V gene: TRBV2; D gene: -; clone size: -; CDR3 DNA: TGTGCCAGCACTTCCCAGAGTAGCGAGAACACCGGGGAGCTGTTTTTT; CDR3 protein: CASTSQSSENTGELFF
J gene: TRBJ1-5; V gene: TRBV19; D gene: -; clone size: -; CDR3 DNA: TGTGCCAGTAGTATAGGCGGGCCCAGGGGTCAGCCCCAGCATTTT; CDR3 protein: CASSIGGPRGQPQHF
J gene: TRBJ2-7; V gene: TRBV27; D gene: TRBD2; clone size: -; CDR3 DNA: TGTGCCAGCAGTTCGCCCTCCAGCGGGAGTGATTCTTACGAGCAGTACTTC; CDR3 protein: CASSSPSSGSDSYEQYF
J gene: TRBJ2-7; V gene: TRBV7-2; D gene: TRBD2; clone size: -; CDR3 DNA: TGTGCCAGCAGTTTGACTAGCGGCACCTCCTACGAGCAGTACTTC; CDR3 protein: CASSLTSGTSYEQYF
J gene: TRBJ2-5; V gene: TRBV6-1; D gene: TRBD1; clone size: once; CDR3 DNA: TGTGCCAGCAGTGGGGACAGGGGGCGCGGGGAGACCCAGTACTTC; CDR3 protein: CASSGDRGRGETQYF
J gene: TRBJ1-3; V gene: TRBV19; D gene: -; clone size: -; CDR3 DNA: TGTGCCAGTAGTATGGTCCGACAGCTCTCTGGAAACACCATATATTTT; CDR3 protein: CASSMVRQLSGNTIYF
J gene: TRBJ2-2; V gene: TRBV13; D gene: TRBD2; clone size: once; CDR3 DNA: TGTGCCAGCAGCTGGGGACTAGCGGGAGGGCTTGCCGGGGAGCTGTTTTTT; CDR3 protein: CASSWGLAGGLAGELFF
J gene: TRBJ2-1; V gene: TRBV29-1; D gene: TRBD2; clone size: -; CDR3 DNA: TGCAGCGTACTTCGGCGGGAGAGCTACAATGAGCAGTTCTTC; CDR3 protein: CSVLRRESYNEQFF
J gene: TRBJ2-5; V gene: TRBV6-6; D gene: -; clone size: -; CDR3 DNA: TGTGCCAGCAGTTACTCGGAAGTCATGGAGACCCAGTACTTC; CDR3 protein: CASSYSEVMETQYF
J gene: TRBJ1-1; V gene: TRBV19; D gene: -; clone size: -; CDR3 DNA: TGTGCCAGTAGTATATTGGCAGCCACGAACACTGAAGCTTTCTTT; CDR3 protein: CASSILAATNTEAFF
J gene: TRBJ2-1; V gene: TRBV9; D gene: TRBD2; clone size: -; CDR3 DNA: TGTGCCAGCAGCTTCTCCCCCGCCCCGGGACTAGCGGGAGGGCCGTTCTTC; CDR3 protein: CASSFSPAPGLAGGPFF
J gene: TRBJ2-1; V gene: TRBV10-3; D gene: TRBD2; clone size: -; CDR3 DNA: TGTGCCATCAGTGAGGGGGGACTAGCGGATTACAATGAGCAGTTCTTC; CDR3 protein: CAISEGGLADYNEQFF
J gene: TRBJ2-3; V gene: TRBV2; D gene: -; clone size: -; CDR3 DNA: TGTGCCAGCAGTATTACGGAGCGGGTACCCACAGATACGCAGTATTTT; CDR3 protein: CASSITERVPTDTQYF
J gene: TRBJ1-1; V gene: TRBV5-1; D gene: -; clone size: -; CDR3 DNA: TGCGCCAGCAGCTTGCTACGGGTTGGTGACACTGAAGCTTTCTTT; CDR3 protein: CASSLLRVGDTEAFF
J gene: TRBJ2-1; V gene: TRBV6-4; D gene: -; clone size: -; CDR3 DNA: TGTGCCAGCAGTGACTCGATTGGGGGCTCCTACAATGAGCAGTTCTTC; CDR3 protein: CASSDSIGGSYNEQFF
J gene: TRBJ2-7; V gene: TRBV6-5; D gene: -; clone size: once; CDR3 DNA: TGTGCCAGCAGTTCTCAGGGGATGAGGTCCTACGAGCAGTACTTC; CDR3 protein: CASSSQGMRSYEQYF
J gene: TRBJ2-4; V gene: TRBV7-9; D gene: -; clone size: once; CDR3 DNA: TGTGCCAGCAGCTTGGAGGGAGGCGTCAAAAACATTCAGTACTTC; CDR3 protein: CASSLEGGVKNIQYF
J gene: TRBJ2-7; V gene: TRBV10-3; D gene: -; clone size: -; CDR3 DNA: TGTGCCATTCGTCTCGGGGGAGAATACGAGCAGTACTTC; CDR3 protein: CAIRLGGEYEQYF
J gene: TRBJ2-6; V gene: TRBV25-1; D gene: TRBD1; clone size: -; CDR3 DNA: TGTGCCAGCAGTGGACAGGGCTCTGGGGCCAACGTCCTGACTTTC; CDR3 protein: CASSGQGSGANVLTF
J gene: TRBJ1-3; V gene: TRBV28; D gene: -; clone size: -; CDR3 DNA: TGTGCCAGCAATTTGGGGGGCTCTGGAAACACCATATATTTT; CDR3 protein: CASNLGGSGNTIYF
J gene: TRBJ1-2; V gene: TRBV25-1; D gene: -; clone size: -; CDR3 DNA: TGTGCCAGCAGTGAAAGGGTAGGACATGGCGGCTACACCTTC; CDR3 protein: CASSERVGHGGYTF